The rows below give T cell receptor beta chains drawn from one sample of a study of cytomegalovirus exposure and HLA in healthy donors. The data were produced by immunoSEQ multiplex PCR, yet TCRdb's version contains in-frame clones alone and is incomplete. The sample holds approximately 170,000 clones, roughly 79% seen once. Sequenced input: PBMCs. These receptors were taken from a woman between 35 and 50 years old in good health and CMV-seropositive. The CDR3 runs from the conserved cysteine through the conserved F or W. D genes are given only for firm matches. Size is omitted from some rows. Given values are once, few, many or a class for expanded clones.

j_call | clone_size | v_call | d_call | cdr3_nt | cdr3_aa
TRBJ2-3 | NA | TRBV4-1 | TRBD1 | TGCGCCAGCAGCCCGGGACAGGGATTCCCAGATACGCAGTATTTT | CASSPGQGFPDTQYF
TRBJ2-5 | few | TRBV7-9 | NA | TGTGCCAGCAGCTTATTCCAAGGTCGACTGCAAGAGACCCAGTACTTC | CASSLFQGRLQETQYF
TRBJ1-6 | NA | TRBV9 | NA | TGTGCCAGCAGCGTCGACGGACTAAGCACCCTCCACTTT | CASSVDGLSTLHF
TRBJ1-6 | NA | TRBV4-2 | TRBD1 | TGTGCCAGCAGCCAAGCTGGGACCGGGACAGGGTCTTCACCCCTCCACTTT | CASSQAGTGTGSSPLHF
TRBJ2-5 | NA | TRBV7-9 | NA | TGTGCCAGCGGTCCGGGTGGTGGGGGGAGTGAAGAGACCCAGTACTTC | CASGPGGGGSEETQYF
TRBJ1-4 | NA | TRBV30 | NA | TGTGCCTGGAGTCCAGGGGCTTGGGAAAAACTGTTTTTT | CAWSPGAWEKLFF
TRBJ2-3 | once | TRBV19 | NA | TGTGCCAGTAGTAAGGGACATGGTAGCACAGATACGCAGTATTTT | CASSKGHGSTDTQYF
TRBJ1-3 | NA | TRBV7-6 | NA | TGTGCCAGCAGCTTAAATGGGCCGGGGGGAAACACCATATATTTT | CASSLNGPGGNTIYF
TRBJ2-7 | NA | TRBV7-9 | TRBD1 | TGTGCCAGCAGCTTATTATGGGGGTCTGGGACAGGGGGCAACGAGCAGTACTTC | CASSLLWGSGTGGNEQYF
TRBJ2-1 | few | TRBV5-1 | TRBD2 | TGCGCCAGCAGCCCAACTAGCGGGGGGGCCAATGAGCAGTTCTTC | CASSPTSGGANEQFF
TRBJ2-5 | NA | TRBV2 | TRBD2 | TGTGCCACCCGTCGGCTAGCGGGGGGCGGAAGCCAAGAGACCCAGTACTTC | CATRRLAGGGSQETQYF
TRBJ1-2 | NA | TRBV20-1 | NA | TGCAGTGCTAGGGGAGGAGGGGGCTACACCTTC | CSARGGGGYTF
TRBJ2-1 | NA | TRBV27 | TRBD2 | TGTGCCAGCAGTTTATTCCAGCGGGGGGCCCTCGACAATGAGCAGTTCTTC | CASSLFQRGALDNEQFF
TRBJ2-4 | NA | TRBV28 | NA | TGTGCCAGCAGTAAATTCGGGAACATTCAGTACTTC | CASSKFGNIQYF
TRBJ2-1 | NA | TRBV5-1 | NA | TGCGCCAGCAGCGACTTACAACGCTCCTACAATGAGCAGTTCTTC | CASSDLQRSYNEQFF
TRBJ1-3 | NA | TRBV5-1 | NA | TGCGCCAGCAGCTTGGATACAGGGAGCGGAAACACCATATATTTT | CASSLDTGSGNTIYF
TRBJ2-1 | NA | TRBV11-2 | TRBD1 | TGTGCCAGCAGATCCGGGACAGGGGGCCTGGATGAGCAGTTCTTC | CASRSGTGGLDEQFF
TRBJ2-7 | NA | TRBV5-1 | NA | TGCGCCAGCAGCTTGGTTTCCACGGTGCGGGTCCCCTTCTACGAGCAGTACTTC | CASSLVSTVRVPFYEQYF
TRBJ2-1 | few | TRBV4-3 | TRBD1 | TGCGCCAGCAGCCAGACACCGGGACAGGCCAGGGAGCAGTTCTTC | CASSQTPGQAREQFF
TRBJ2-7 | NA | TRBV5-1 | TRBD1 | TGCGCCAGCAGCTTGGCCGGACAGGGGACTTCCTACGAGCAGTACTTC | CASSLAGQGTSYEQYF
TRBJ1-2 | NA | TRBV6-6 | TRBD1 | TGTGCCAGCAGTTACAGAGGGGGCGATGGCTACACCTTC | CASSYRGGDGYTF
TRBJ1-1 | NA | TRBV6-6 | NA | TGTGCCAGCATCCAGAGAGACATACGCACTGAAGCTTTCTTT | CASIQRDIRTEAFF
TRBJ2-6 | NA | TRBV18 | NA | TGTGCCAGCTCACCCAGGACAGACTCTGGGGCCAACGTCCTGACTTTC | CASSPRTDSGANVLTF
TRBJ2-7 | NA | TRBV7-6 | TRBD1 | TGTGCCAGCAGCTACGGGACAGGGAACTACGAGCAGTACTTC | CASSYGTGNYEQYF
TRBJ1-2 | NA | TRBV19 | NA | TGTGCCAGTACGCCCGCCCCTAGCGGCTATGGCTACACCTTC | CASTPAPSGYGYTF
TRBJ2-7 | NA | TRBV11-2 | NA | TGTGCCAGCAGCATTGGACAAGCCTACGAGCAGTACTTC | CASSIGQAYEQYF
TRBJ2-6 | NA | TRBV4-2 | TRBD2 | TGTGCCAGCAGCCAAGCGGGGGGGTTTGGGGCCAACGGCCTGACTTTC | CASSQAGGFGANGLTF